The 30 T cell receptor beta chains below were found in one sample sequenced in a study of metastatic and nonmetastatic thyroid tumors. TCRdb reassembled clones from the PCR reads with MiXCR. Here the sample spans tens of thousands of clones, 28% being singletons. Treatment of any kind had been given to no patient before thyroid surgery. The sequenced sample was blood. These receptors were taken from a male donor with papillary thyroid cancer or a benign thyroid nodule (not recorded which). Some clones in this sample may be carry-over from other donors' samples.

The chain employs TRBV20-1 and TRBJ2-1, with 13 bases matching TRBD2. Germline V gene sequence: CDR1 DFQATT, CDR2 SNEGSKA (reference sequence). V dropped 7 bases and J dropped 7; count of bases not matched to a gene: 7. The CDR3 consists of 14 residues. CDR3 DNA sequence: TGCAGTGTCACTAGCGGGGGGGAAGGGAATGAGCAGTTCTTC. Translation gives CSVTSGGEGNEQFF.

This clone was seen ten or more times. The chain links TRBV15 to TRBJ2-1; 14 nucleotides agree with TRBD2. The CDR3 length is 15 residues. CDR1 is LNHNV, CDR2 YYDKDF, per germline (reference sequence). V dropped 8 bases and J dropped 3; count of bases not matched to a gene: 3. Written as DNA, the CDR3 is TGTGCCACCTCCGGGACTAGCGGGAGCTACAATGAGCAGTTCTTC. Its protein is CATSGTSGSYNEQFF.

This clone was observed a single time. Other DNA variants within this sample encode the same CDR3. The genes are TRBV18 and TRBJ2-7; D gene ambiguous. The CDR3 is made up of 12 amino acids. V lost 6 bases, J lost 2 bases, and 8 bases lay in between. Germline V gives CDR1 KGHSH, CDR2 LQKENI. The CDR3 reads CASSPAAYEQYF. The CDR3 DNA sequence: TGTGCCAGCTCGCCCGCCGCCTACGAGCAGTACTTC.

There are many counts of this clone. This chain connects TRBV14 to TRBJ2-3, with D tentatively TRBD2 (6 bases). The CDR3 is 14 residues long. The V gene's germline CDR1 is SGHDN and CDR2 FVKESK. V lost 4 bases and J 0 bases, leaving 8 bases between the germline ends. DNA of the CDR3: TGTGCCAGCAGCCGGAGGGCCAGCACAGATACGCAGTATTTT. This gives the protein CASSRRASTDTQYF.

This clone was observed many times. This chain joins TRBV15 and TRBJ2-3; TRBD2 matches 14 bases. The germline V gene has CDR1 LNHNV and CDR2 YYDKDF (reference sequence). The CDR3 has 18 amino acids. The junction had 14 bases not matched to a gene; V was cut back by 5 bases and J by 7 bases. CDR3 DNA: TGTGCCACCAGCGGGACGACTAGCGGGAGGGCCGAGTGGAATACGCAGTATTTT. Translation: CATSGTTSGRAEWNTQYF. Full variable domain (outside the CDR3, taken from reference TRBV15 and TRBJ2-3): DAMVIQNPRYQVTQFGKPVTLSCSQTLNHNVMYWYQQKSSQAPKLLFHYYDKDFNNEADTPDNFQSRRPNTSFCFLDIRSPGLGDTAMYLCATSGTTSGRAEWNTQYFGPGTRLTVL.

Details on this clone: The germline gene is not matched at one end of the junction; a read error may be the cause. The chain is built from TRBV20-1 and TRBJ2-2, with 8 bases fitting TRBD2. Germline V gene sequence: CDR1 DFQATT, CDR2 SNEGSKA (reference sequence). This CDR3 spans 15 amino acids. CDR3 protein: CSARVASGFTVELFF. The CDR3 DNA sequence: TGCAGTGCCAGGGTCGCTAGCGGGTTTACCGTGGAGCTGTTTTTT.

A few counts support this clone. The V and J genes are TRBV19 and TRBJ1-5, with D unclear. Trimming pared 4 bases from V and 5 bases from J, leaving 6 bases between. CDR1 is LNHDA, CDR2 SQIVND, per germline (reference sequence). The CDR3 runs 12 residues. Written as DNA, the CDR3 is TGTGCCAGTAGTAATGGCGATCAGCCCCAGCATTTT. Amino acid sequence: CASSNGDQPQHF.

The chain employs TRBV18 and TRBJ2-7; 7 bases match TRBD1. The CDR3 runs to 14 residues. Germline V lookup: CDR1 KGHSH, CDR2 LQKENI. With V trimmed by 2 bases and J by 4 bases, 5 bases remained unmatched. CDR3: CASSPGTVFYEQYF. The CDR3 DNA is TGTGCCAGCTCACCAGGGACAGTATTTTACGAGCAGTACTTC.

This clone was counted a few times. The chain combines TRBV12-3 or TRBV12-4 with TRBJ2-7; no clear D gene. The V end lost 1 base, the J end lost 7 bases, and 14 bases lay between the germline ends. The length of the CDR3 is 14 residues. As DNA, the CDR3 is TGTGCCAGCAGTTTAGGGGCAGGCCTCTTAGAGCAGTACTTC. This sequence encodes CASSLGAGLLEQYF.

This clone was recorded a few times. A junction boundary mismatches the germline segment, possibly from a read error. This rearrangement joins TRBV6-1 to TRBJ2-7; D gene ambiguous. Germline CDR1 MNHNS, CDR2 SASEGT. The CDR3 spans 15 residues. The CDR3 here is CASSEGGSIIYEQFF. CDR3 nucleotides: TGTGCCAGCAGTGAAGGCGGAAGCATAATCTATGAGCAGTTCTTT.

This clone was recorded a few times. The chain has TRBV12-3 or TRBV12-4 and TRBJ2-2; perhaps TRBD2 as D (5 bases). The CDR3 runs 14 residues. Trimming removed 6 bases at V and 2 bases at J, with 10 bases between. The CDR3 sequence: CASRSLANTGELFF. CDR3 nucleotides: TGTGCCAGCAGATCTCTAGCCAACACCGGGGAGCTGTTTTTT.

The chain recombines TRBV20-1 with TRBJ2-7; the D gene is possibly TRBD2 (6 bases). CDR1 DFQATT and CDR2 SNEGSKA come from the germline V gene (reference sequence). V gave up 1 base and J gave up 5 bases, with 18 bases separating them. CDR3 length equals 15 residues. The CDR3 coding sequence is TGCAGTGCTAGAGTCCCGACTAGGGCGGGCCACGAGCAGTACTTC. Its protein product is CSARVPTRAGHEQYF.

This clone came up a few times. The V call is TRBV19, the J call TRBJ1-1; D might be TRBD1 (6 bases). The CDR3 runs to 13 residues. Germline CDR1 reads LNHDA; CDR2 reads SQIVND (reference sequence). V lost 7 bases and J 2 bases, leaving 11 bases between the germline ends. CDR3 nucleotides: TGTGCCAGTATGCACAGGGTAAACACTGAAGCTTTCTTT. Protein sequence: CASMHRVNTEAFF.

V gene TRBV27 combines with J gene TRBJ1-5, with 9 bases lining up with TRBD1. Germline-derived CDR1 and CDR2 are MNHEY and SMNVEV (reference sequence). Trimming removed 5 bases from V and 6 bases from J; junction bases left unmatched: 14. The CDR3 totals 17 residues. CDR3 residues: CASSTAGTGKRSQPQHF. CDR3 bases: TGTGCCAGCAGTACCGCCGGGACAGGGAAGAGGAGTCAGCCCCAGCATTTT.

This clone was recorded once. V usage is TRBV5-1 and J usage is TRBJ1-1; TRBD1 matches 8 bases. There are 14 residues in the CDR3. V lost 3 bases to trimming and J lost 1 base; unmatched junction nucleotides: 2. CDR1 is SGHRS, CDR2 YFSETQ, per germline. The CDR3 is CASSWGTGNTEAFF. The CDR3 region has the DNA TGCGCCAGCAGCTGGGGGACAGGGAACACTGAAGCTTTCTTT.

This clone appeared a few times. The genes are TRBV6-2 or TRBV6-3 and TRBJ2-7; D is perhaps TRBD1 (6 bases). The V gene's germline CDR1 is MNHEY and CDR2 SVGEGT. Trimming removed 6 bases from V and 2 bases from J, with 14 bases in between. There are 14 residues in the CDR3. For the CDR3, the DNA is TGTGCCAGCAGCCGCGACAGGAGCGCCTACGAGCAGTACTTC. It encodes CASSRDRSAYEQYF.

The V gene is TRBV18, the J gene TRBJ1-4; 9 nucleotides match TRBD1. V dropped 6 bases and J dropped 6; count of bases not matched to a gene: 8. The CDR3 is 15 residues long. In germline, CDR1 is KGHSH, CDR2 LQKENI. As DNA, the CDR3 is TGTGCCAGCTCCGTTGCCGGACAGGGGTATGAAAAACTGTTTTTT. Its translation is CASSVAGQGYEKLFF.

This chain joins TRBV3-1 and TRBJ2-2; D unresolved. CDR3 length: 14 amino acids. Germline lookup yields CDR1 LGHDT and CDR2 YNNKEL (reference sequence). With 3 bases removed from V and 6 bases from J, the gap between germline ends came to 11 bases. The CDR3 here is CASSHHSVPGELFF. CDR3 nucleotide sequence: TGTGCCAGCAGCCACCACAGCGTCCCCGGGGAGCTGTTTTTT.

The chain joins TRBV20-1 to TRBJ2-7, with TRBD1 identical over 8 bases. Germline V gene data show CDR1 as DFQATT and CDR2 as SNEGSKA (reference sequence). Germline trimming cut 5 bases from V and 4 bases from J; bases unmatched to any gene: 7. CDR3 length: 13 amino acids. The CDR3 loop is CSARRQGRYEQYF. The CDR3 nucleotides are TGCAGTGCTCGCAGACAGGGGAGATACGAGCAGTACTTC.

The chain has TRBV20-1 and TRBJ1-2, with a possible D match to TRBD1 (5 bases). CDR1 is DFQATT and CDR2 is SNEGSKA in the germline V gene (reference sequence). V shed 2 bases and J shed 3 bases, with 13 bases lying between them. The CDR3 runs 14 residues. In DNA form, the CDR3 reads TGCAGTGCTAGACCGACAGCATCTTACTATGGCTACACCTTC. This codes for CSARPTASYYGYTF.

A single count supports this clone. The V gene is TRBV4-2, the J gene TRBJ1-2; 7 positions match TRBD1. V shed 3 bases and J 4 bases; nucleotides not matched to a gene: 5. This CDR3 has 14 amino acids. The germline V gene encodes CDR1 LGHNA and CDR2 YNFKEQ. The CDR3 DNA reads as TGTGCCAGCAGCCAGAACAGGGGTAGCTATGGCTACACCTTC. Translation gives CASSQNRGSYGYTF.

This clone is medium-sized by share. The chain links TRBV6-5 to TRBJ2-6; D ambiguous. Trimming took 2 bases from V and 2 from J, leaving 10 bases between them. From germline, CDR1 is MNHEY and CDR2 SVGAGI. The CDR3 length is 16 residues. The CDR3, as DNA: TGTGCCAGCAGTTACCTGGGTTTCACTGGGGCCAACGTCCTGACTTTC. Its protein product is CASSYLGFTGANVLTF.

Only a few counts were recorded for this clone. The V gene is TRBV6-4, the J gene TRBJ1-1, with D tentatively TRBD1 (5 bases). Trimming took off 8 bases at V and 4 bases at J, with 14 bases between the two ends. Germline V CDR1 and CDR2: MRHNA, SNTAGT. The CDR3 loop spans 13 amino acids. The chain's CDR3 is CASRGGGSTEAFF. For the CDR3, the DNA is TGTGCCAGCCGTGGGGGAGGGAGCACTGAAGCTTTCTTT.

This chain uses TRBV11-2 with TRBJ2-7; TRBD2 matches 15 bases. The CDR3 runs to 18 residues. Germline V gene data show CDR1 as SGHAT and CDR2 as FQNNGV. V lost 5 bases and J lost 0; bases outside the gene matches: 8. In nucleotides, the CDR3 is TGTGCCAGCAGCCCCCGGACTAGCGGGAGGGCCAGCTCCTACGAGCAGTACTTC. Residues: CASSPRTSGRASSYEQYF.

The chain uses TRBV4-3 and TRBJ1-4; D is uncertain. Deletions cut 1 base from V and 4 bases from J, with 7 bases between. Germline values: CDR1 LGHNA, CDR2 YSLEER. CDR3 length: 14 residues. CDR3 bases: TGCGCCAGCAGCCAAGGTCCAAATAATGAAAAACTGTTTTTT. Residues: CASSQGPNNEKLFF.

The chain combines TRBV6-1 with TRBJ2-7, with D unresolved. Germline-derived CDR1 and CDR2 are MNHNS and SASEGT. The CDR3 runs 16 residues. With 6 bases removed from V and 0 bases from J, the gap between germline ends came to 18 bases. For the CDR3, the DNA is TGTGCCAGCAGACTATTCGCGACATCTCTCTCCTACGAGCAGTACTTC. It is translated as CASRLFATSLSYEQYF.

The V gene is TRBV11-2, the J gene TRBJ2-7; D possibly corresponds to TRBD2 (6 bases). CDR1 is SGHAT, CDR2 FQNNGV, per germline. Trimming took 2 bases from V and 7 from J, leaving 15 bases between them. The CDR3 has 14 amino acids. The CDR3: CASSLRRDSQEQYF. CDR3 DNA sequence: TGTGCCAGCAGCTTACGGCGGGACTCCCAGGAGCAGTACTTC.

The gene calls are TRBV7-6 and TRBJ2-6; D gene uncertain. Trimming took off 2 bases at V and 2 bases at J, with 10 bases between the two ends. Germline CDR1 and CDR2: SGHVS and FNYEAQ. There are 16 residues in the CDR3. The CDR3 nucleotides are TGTGCCAGCAGCTTATCTGGGATCCCTGGGGCCAACGTCCTGACTTTC. Its protein product is CASSLSGIPGANVLTF.

This clone was seen ten or more times. V and J are TRBV9 and TRBJ2-5; 7 nucleotides align to TRBD2. This CDR3 comprises 14 residues. Unmatched junction bases numbered 2, after V lost 0 bases and J lost 3 bases. From germline, CDR1 is SGDLS and CDR2 YYNGEE. The CDR3 loop reads CASSVGAGEETQYF. CDR3 nucleotide sequence: TGTGCCAGCAGCGTAGGGGCGGGAGAAGAGACCCAGTACTTC.

V is TRBV2 and J is TRBJ1-5; D possibly corresponds to TRBD1 (7 bases). The assigned J gene may be wrong: the sequence end matches TRBJ2-3 better. Per germline, CDR1 SNHLY and CDR2 FYNNEI. This CDR3 is built from 16 residues. For the CDR3, the DNA is TGTGCCAGCAATCGGCAGGGGGGAGCTAGTGATCAGCCCCAGTATTTT. The encoded protein is CASNRQGGASDQPQYF.